Listed here is a single T cell receptor (beta chain). With 5 bases removed from V and 2 bases from J, the gap between germline ends came to 15 bases. From germline, CDR1 is MNHEY and CDR2 SVGAGI. The CDR3 contains 15 residues. The sample comes from a study of blood T cell repertoires in COVID-19. Turning to the study itself: T cells, B-cell-depleted T cells, or PBMCs provided the cDNA or gDNA that served as material.

Profiled with immunoSEQ multiplex PCR; TCRdb holds only in-frame clones, not every one. The table includes 300,000 to 400,000 clones, more than 70% detected once. The receptor was isolated from a woman between 65 and 79 years old with COVID-19, enrolled during active disease. Sequencing was carried out using peripheral blood. The chain couples TRBV6-5 to TRBJ1-2; D is uncertain. CDR3 bases: TGTGCCAGCAGTACCGGGGATATACCCAACTATGGCTACACCTTC. This encodes CASSTGDIPNYGYTF.